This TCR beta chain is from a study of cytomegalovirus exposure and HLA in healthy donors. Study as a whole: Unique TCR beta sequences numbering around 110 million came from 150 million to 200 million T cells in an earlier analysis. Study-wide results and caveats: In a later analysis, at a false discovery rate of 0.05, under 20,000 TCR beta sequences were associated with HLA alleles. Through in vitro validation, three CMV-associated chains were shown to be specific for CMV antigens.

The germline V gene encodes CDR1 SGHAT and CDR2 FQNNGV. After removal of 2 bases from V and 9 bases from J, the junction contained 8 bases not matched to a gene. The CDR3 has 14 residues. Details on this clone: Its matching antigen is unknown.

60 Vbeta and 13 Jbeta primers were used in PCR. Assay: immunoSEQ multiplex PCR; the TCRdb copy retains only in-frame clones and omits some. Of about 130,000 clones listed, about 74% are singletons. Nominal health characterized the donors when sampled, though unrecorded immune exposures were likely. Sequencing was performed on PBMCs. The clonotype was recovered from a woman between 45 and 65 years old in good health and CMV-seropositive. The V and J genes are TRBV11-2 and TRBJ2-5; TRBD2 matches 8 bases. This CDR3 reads CASSLRRGDGSQYF. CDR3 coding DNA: TGTGCCAGCAGCTTAAGGCGGGGGGATGGGTCCCAGTACTTC.